This is a list of T cell receptor beta chains from one sample in a study of T cells in Graves' hyperthyroidism and ophthalmopathy. TCRdb called the multiplex PCR reads again in MiXCR, with one record for every CDR3 protein. The top ten hold around 10% of the sample, which has 300,000 to 450,000 distinct CDR3 sequences, roughly 14% seen once. The material sequenced was blood. Every receptor here comes from a woman in her sixties or seventies with Graves' hyperthyroidism. CDR3s include the opening cysteine and the closing phenylalanine or tryptophan. The order of the fields is D gene, J gene, clone size, V gene, CDR3 protein, CDR3 DNA. The D gene is left open where the match is weak. The listing skips clone size in some rows; elsewhere it reads once, few, many or a size class.

>NA|TRBJ1-2|NA|TRBV5-4
CASSTGRNNYGYTF
TGTGCCAGCAGCACCGGACGGAATAACTATGGCTACACCTTC
>TRBD1|TRBJ2-2|NA|TRBV10-2
CASRGQGSAGELFF
TGCGCCAGCAGGGGACAGGGATCGGCAGGGGAGCTGTTTTTT
>NA|TRBJ2-2|few|TRBV6-1
CASSFQSNTGELFF
TGTGCCAGCAGCTTTCAATCGAACACCGGGGAGCTGTTTTTT
>NA|TRBJ1-2|few|TRBV5-6
CASSFLSYGYTF
TGTGCCAGCAGCTTTCTATCCTATGGCTACACCTTC
>NA|TRBJ1-2|few|TRBV30
CAWSANGYGYTF
TGTGCCTGGAGTGCGAACGGCTATGGCTACACCTTC
>NA|TRBJ2-2|NA|TRBV19
CASSGRRENTGELFF
TGTGCCTCTTCAGGGAGGCGGGAGAACACCGGGGAGCTGTTTTTT
>NA|TRBJ2-5|many|TRBV11-2
CASSLGGGGGETQYF
TGTGCCAGCAGCTTAGGGGGCGGAGGGGGCGAGACCCAGTACTTC
>TRBD1|TRBJ2-5|NA|TRBV4-2
CASSQGEGQGQETQYF
TGTGCCAGCAGCCAAGGCGAAGGACAGGGACAAGAGACCCAGTACTTC
>TRBD1|TRBJ1-2|NA|TRBV5-1
CASSSRPDRDGGYTF
TGCGCCAGCAGCTCCCGGCCGGACAGGGACGGTGGCTACACCTTC
>NA|TRBJ1-1|few|TRBV4-1
CASSPGGGWNTEAFF
TGCGCCAGCAGCCCCGGTGGGGGCTGGAACACTGAAGCTTTCTTT
>NA|TRBJ1-4|few|TRBV6-1
CASKPRWGRRGREKLFF
TGTGCCAGCAAACCCCGGTGGGGCCGGCGGGGACGTGAAAAACTGTTTTTT
>NA|TRBJ2-3|many|TRBV28
CASTSAPDTQYF
TGTGCCAGCACTAGCGCGCCAGATACGCAGTATTTT
>TRBD1|TRBJ1-4|many|TRBV5-1
CASSSGDSGNEKLFF
TGCGCCAGCAGCTCCGGGGACAGCGGTAATGAAAAACTGTTTTTT
>NA|TRBJ2-7|few|TRBV19
CASSISRGSSYEQYF
TGTGCCAGTAGTATAAGTCGAGGGAGCTCCTACGAGCAGTACTTC
>NA|TRBJ2-1|many|TRBV2
CASRTGSEQFF
TGTGCCAGCAGGACCGGTAGTGAGCAGTTCTTC
>TRBD2|TRBJ2-3|NA|TRBV2
CASTPGLSTDTQYF
TGTGCCAGCACCCCGGGACTAAGCACAGATACGCAGTATTTT
>NA|TRBJ2-5|many|TRBV7-9
CASSFYNRVKETQYF
TGTGCCAGCAGCTTTTACAACAGGGTGAAGGAGACCCAGTACTTC
>TRBD1|TRBJ1-1|NA|TRBV6-1
CASSYVGQGGAFF
TGTGCCAGCAGTTATGTGGGACAGGGAGGAGCTTTCTTT
>NA|TRBJ1-1|few|TRBV12-3/TRBV12-4
CASSFEESTEAFF
TGTGCCAGCAGTTTTGAAGAAAGCACTGAAGCTTTCTTT
>TRBD2|TRBJ2-7|few|TRBV20-1
CSARDLAGRGLSYEQYF
TGCAGTGCTAGAGATCTAGCGGGCCGGGGCCTTTCCTACGAGCAGTACTTC
>NA|TRBJ2-2|many|TRBV2
CASSDRAPQNTGELFF
TGTGCCAGCAGTGATCGGGCTCCCCAGAACACCGGGGAGCTGTTTTTT
>TRBD1|TRBJ1-2|many|TRBV11-2
CASSPISTGGSGYTF
TGTGCCAGCAGCCCCATCTCTACAGGGGGTAGTGGCTACACCTTC
>TRBD2|TRBJ2-5|few|TRBV4-1
CASNPSGSETQYF
TGCGCCAGCAACCCTAGCGGGAGTGAGACCCAGTACTTC
>TRBD1|TRBJ1-5|NA|TRBV19
CASSPGTGGNQPQHF
TGTGCCAGTAGTCCCGGGACAGGGGGCAATCAGCCCCAGCATTTT
>NA|TRBJ1-2|many|TRBV12-3/TRBV12-4
CASSAGDWGYTF
TGTGCCAGCAGCGCAGGGGACTGGGGCTACACCTTC
>NA|TRBJ2-3|NA|TRBV5-4
CASRPRDWESTQYF
TGTGCCAGCAGGCCACGGGACTGGGAGAGTACGCAGTATTTT
>NA|TRBJ2-1|few|TRBV9
CASSADNEQFF
TGTGCCAGCAGCGCTGACAATGAGCAGTTCTTC
>NA|TRBJ2-1|many|TRBV11-2
CASSLAGPGQFF
TGTGCCAGCAGCTTAGCAGGGCCGGGGCAGTTCTTC
>NA|TRBJ2-7|once|TRBV7-2
CASSGVGKFYEQYF
TGTGCCAGCAGCGGGGTCGGGAAATTCTACGAGCAGTACTTC
>TRBD1|TRBJ2-7|NA|TRBV4-1
CASSQAKGGLSSYEQYF
TGCGCCAGCAGCCAAGCAAAAGGGGGCCTAAGCTCCTACGAGCAGTACTTC
>TRBD2|TRBJ2-1|NA|TRBV29-1
CSVERQGGYNEQFF
TGCAGCGTTGAAAGGCAGGGAGGGTACAATGAGCAGTTCTTC
>NA|TRBJ1-1|few|TRBV15
CATSSQLGTEAFF
TGTGCCACCAGCAGTCAATTAGGGACTGAAGCTTTCTTT
>NA|TRBJ2-2|NA|TRBV6-2/TRBV6-3
CASSLGTIGELFF
TGTGCCAGCAGTTTGGGGACGATTGGGGAGCTGTTTTTT
>NA|TRBJ1-1|NA|TRBV19
CASSGGWGARSFF
TGTGCCAGTAGTGGCGGGTGGGGGGCGCGGTCTTTCTTT
>NA|TRBJ2-3|few|TRBV7-9
CASRRGLSTGDTQYF
TGTGCCAGCAGAAGGGGACTCTCTACTGGAGATACGCAGTATTTT
>NA|TRBJ1-1|NA|TRBV29-1
CSVDPLRSTEAFF
TGCAGCGTTGATCCGTTACGAAGCACTGAAGCTTTCTTT